These 24 T cell receptor beta chains share one sample of origin, sequenced in a study of blood T cell repertoires in COVID-19. Here immunoSEQ multiplex PCR was the method, and the copy in TCRdb shows in-frame clones only, minus some. Seen here are 250,000 or so clones, more than 70% observed once, and the top ten hold roughly an eighth. What was sequenced was peripheral blood. The receptors were gathered from a man at least 80 years old with acute or convalescent COVID-19.

Comments on this clone: At one of its ends the junction is not consistent with the germline gene, which may arise from a read error. At the DNA level, this CDR3 is encoded by other sequences in the same sample as well. The chain has TRBV12-3 or TRBV12-4 and TRBJ2-7; 8 bases are a match to TRBD1. The CDR3 covers 13 residues. The CDR3 bases are TGTGCCAGCAGTAAGACAGGGGTCTACGAGCAGTATTTC. It encodes CASSKTGVYEQYF.

The rearrangement joins TRBV6-5 to TRBJ1-6; TRBD1 aligns across 8 bases. With V trimmed by 11 bases and J by 8 bases, 8 bases remained unmatched. Germline values: CDR1 MNHEY, CDR2 SVGAGI. The CDR3 extends over 13 amino acids. The chain's CDR3 is CAVFPGGYSPLHF. Written as DNA, the CDR3 is TGTGCCGTATTCCCAGGGGGCTATTCACCCCTCCACTTT.

The gene calls are TRBV6-5 and TRBJ2-1; TRBD1 matches at 8 bases. The germline CDR1 and CDR2 sequences are MNHEY and SVGAGI. The trim removed 6 bases at V and 5 bases at J, leaving 9 bases unmatched. This CDR3 is built from 15 residues. The CDR3 nucleotides read TGTGCCAGCAGACCTGACAGGGGACGTAACAATGAGCAGTTCTTC. This encodes CASRPDRGRNNEQFF.

The chain has TRBV19 and TRBJ1-6; maybe TRBD1 (5 bases). Germline assignment: CDR1 LNHDA and CDR2 SQIVND (reference sequence). This CDR3 has 17 residues. V shed 3 bases and J shed 7 bases, with 19 bases lying between them. Here the CDR3 DNA reads TGTGCCAGTAGTATCTGGGGAATGGGGGGAGAGAATTCACCCCTCCACTTT. As protein: CASSIWGMGGENSPLHF.

V is TRBV5-1 and J is TRBJ2-1, with TRBD1 identical over 10 bases. Germline trimming cut 3 bases from V and 10 bases from J; bases unmatched to any gene: 10. Germline loops: CDR1 SGHRS, CDR2 YFSETQ. This CDR3 has 15 residues. The CDR3 reads CASSSRQGALREQFF. For the CDR3, the DNA is TGCGCCAGCAGCTCCCGACAGGGGGCATTACGGGAGCAGTTCTTC.

This clone was seen more than once but under ten times. The CDR3 DNA is TGCGCCAGCAGCCCTGGGGGCGGCTATGGCTACACCTTC. Translated: CASSPGGGYGYTF. This chain joins TRBV5-1 and TRBJ1-2; perhaps TRBD1 as D (6 bases). CDR3 size: 13 residues. Germline V gives CDR1 SGHRS, CDR2 YFSETQ. The ends were cut back, 4 bases at V and 4 bases at J, with 11 bases in the middle.

Written as DNA, the CDR3 is TGTGCCAGCACTCCGGACAGGGGGCGCGGCTACACCTTC. It encodes CASTPDRGRGYTF. The rearrangement uses TRBV25-1 and TRBJ1-2; 11 positions agree with TRBD1. Germline values: CDR1 MGHDK, CDR2 SYGVNS. The CDR3 has 13 residues. Trimming at V came to 7 bases and at J to 8 bases, leaving 6 bases not matched to a gene.

CDR3 loop: CASSLTGPLNTEAFF. The CDR3 DNA reads as TGTGCCAGCAGCCTAACAGGGCCTTTGAACACTGAAGCTTTCTTT. This chain uses TRBV3-1 (or the pseudogene TRBV3-2) with TRBJ1-1; D is perhaps TRBD1 (6 bases). The ends were cut back, 4 bases at V and 0 bases at J, with 12 bases in the middle. This CDR3 spans 15 amino acids. Germline CDR1 LGHDT, CDR2 YNNKEL (reference sequence).

This sequence joins TRBV9 and TRBJ2-7, with 7 bases that match TRBD2. The junction had 10 bases not matched to a gene; V was cut back by 6 bases and J by 4 bases. CDR1 is SGDLS and CDR2 is YYNGEE in the germline V gene. The CDR3 spans 14 residues. The CDR3 here is CASTSGYGGYEQYF. The CDR3 bases are TGTGCCAGCACCTCGGGCTACGGGGGGTACGAGCAGTACTTC.

This chain links TRBV5-1 with TRBJ1-1, with a tentative D call TRBD1 (5 bases). The V and J ends lost 0 bases and 5 bases respectively, with 14 bases between them. The CDR3 length is 15 residues. Germline-derived CDR1 and CDR2 are SGHRS and YFSETQ. The CDR3 is CASSLEQPGMTEAFF. CDR3 DNA sequence: TGCGCCAGCAGCTTGGAGCAGCCAGGGATGACTGAAGCTTTCTTT.

This sequence joins TRBV6-2 or TRBV6-3 and TRBJ2-6; 7 nucleotides agree with TRBD1. This CDR3 is 17 amino acids long. The germline V gene has CDR1 MNHEY and CDR2 SVGEGT. V lost 2 bases, J lost 0 bases, and 4 bases stayed unmatched. CDR3 amino acids: CASSYQTGISGANVLTF. For the CDR3, the DNA is TGTGCCAGCAGTTACCAGACAGGGATCTCTGGGGCCAACGTCCTGACTTTC.

The rearrangement uses TRBV3-1 (or the pseudogene TRBV3-2) and TRBJ2-2; no firm D call. Trimming pared 5 bases from V and 7 bases from J, leaving 14 bases between. The CDR3 extends over 14 amino acids. Germline V gives CDR1 LGHDT, CDR2 YNNKEL (reference sequence). CDR3 residues: CASSSAHVSGELFF. The CDR3 nucleotides are TGTGCCAGCAGCTCAGCGCACGTTAGCGGGGAGCTGTTTTTT.

The chain couples TRBV7-9 to TRBJ1-3; unclear D gene. Trimming removed 5 bases from V and 9 bases from J, with 14 bases in between. This CDR3 contains 13 residues. Germline CDR1 SEHNR, CDR2 FQNEAQ (reference sequence). The CDR3 DNA sequence: TGTGCCAGCAGCCCTTTCGGGATTACCACCATATATTTT. Translating gives CASSPFGITTIYF.

This chain's CDR3 is CASSLGGPAETQYF. For the CDR3, the DNA is TGTGCCAGCAGCTTGGGGGGGCCGGCGGAGACCCAGTACTTC. V and J are TRBV5-6 and TRBJ2-5; D possibly corresponds to TRBD1 (6 bases). The V end was cut by 0 bases, the J end by 5 bases, with 11 bases between. The CDR3 sequence is 14 residues long. CDR1 is SGHDT and CDR2 is YYEEEE in the germline V gene.

This clone showed up just once. The chain couples TRBV6-5 to TRBJ2-2; the match to TRBD2 covers 7 bases. This CDR3 comprises 16 residues. V dropped 4 bases and J dropped 0; count of bases not matched to a gene: 5. CDR1 is MNHEY, CDR2 SVGAGI, per germline. CDR3 region: CASSFKRGTNTGELFF. CDR3 bases: TGTGCCAGCAGTTTCAAGCGGGGAACGAACACCGGGGAGCTGTTTTTT.

V is TRBV3-1 (or the pseudogene TRBV3-2) and J is TRBJ1-5, with D possibly matching TRBD1 (6 bases). The CDR3 is made up of 14 amino acids. CDR1 is LGHDT and CDR2 is YNNKEL in the germline V gene (reference sequence). Between the trimmed V and J ends, which lost 3 bases and 1 base, there was a span of 7 bases. CDR3 nucleotides: TGTGCCAGCAGCCACAGGGGCAGCAATCAGCCCCAGCATTTT. Its translation: CASSHRGSNQPQHF.

The rearrangement uses TRBV5-1 and TRBJ1-4, with 7 bases matching TRBD1. V was clipped by 2 bases and J by 4 bases; unmatched bases: 11. The germline gives CDR1 SGHRS, CDR2 YFSETQ. CDR3 length equals 17 residues. CDR3 nucleotide sequence: TGCGCCAGCAGCTTCCCTAAGGGGACAGCTAATAATGAAAAACTGTTTTTT. This encodes CASSFPKGTANNEKLFF. Drawing the rest from reference TRBV5-1 and TRBJ1-4, the complete variable domain is KAGVTQTPRYLIKTRGQQVTLSCSPISGHRSVSWYQQTPGQGLQFLFEYFSETQRNKGNFPGRFSGRQFSNSRSEMNVSTLELGDSALYLCASSFPKGTANNEKLFFGSGTQLSVL.

CDR3 DNA sequence: TGTGCCAGCAGCCAAGGGGGATACAATGAGCAGTTCTTC. This translates into CASSQGGYNEQFF. This chain links TRBV7-3 with TRBJ2-1; D is perhaps TRBD1 (6 bases). Trimming stripped 5 bases from V and 4 bases from J, with 9 bases between. CDR1 is SGHTA and CDR2 is FQGTGA in the germline V gene. This CDR3 spans 13 amino acids.

The chain employs TRBV19 and TRBJ1-2; D unclear. Germline CDR1 LNHDA, CDR2 SQIVND (reference sequence). The CDR3 covers 13 residues. V was cut by 5 bases and J by 5 bases, with 12 bases left in between. This CDR3 is CASSLTSAYGYTF. CDR3 bases: TGTGCCAGTAGTTTGACATCTGCGTATGGCTACACCTTC.

The rearrangement uses TRBV7-9 and TRBJ2-7; D is possibly TRBD2 (6 bases). V lost 4 bases and J lost 0, with 10 bases in between. Germline V gene lookup returns CDR1 SEHNR and CDR2 FQNEAQ (reference sequence). This CDR3 has 14 amino acids. The CDR3 coding sequence is TGTGCCAGCAGCTCTACTAGCTTCTCCTACGAGCAGTACTTC. Encoded protein: CASSSTSFSYEQYF.

The chain carries TRBV7-2 and TRBJ1-4, with 7 bases aligning to TRBD1. Germline V gene sequence: CDR1 SGHTA, CDR2 FQGNSA. This CDR3 spans 18 amino acids. J lost 0 bases, V lost 5 bases, and 12 bases had no gene match. Written as DNA, the CDR3 is TGTGCCAGCAGCCGTAACTTCGGGACAGCTGCAACTAATGAAAAACTGTTTTTT. Its protein is CASSRNFGTAATNEKLFF.

The V and J genes are TRBV2 and TRBJ1-1; no clear D. The CDR3 sequence is 12 residues long. The germline gives CDR1 SNHLY, CDR2 FYNNEI. V lost 5 bases, J lost 4 bases, and 8 bases lay in between. The CDR3: CASSRGGTEAFF. CDR3 nucleotides: TGTGCCAGCAGTCGCGGAGGCACTGAAGCTTTCTTT.

This clone was seen just once. The CDR3 loop reads CASSPGGTVNEQFF. CDR3 bases: TGTGCCAGCTCACCAGGGGGGACCGTCAATGAGCAGTTCTTC. The chain uses TRBV18 and TRBJ2-1; TRBD2 is a possible D gene (6 bases). The CDR3 consists of 14 residues. Between the trimmed V and J ends, which lost 2 bases and 6 bases, there was a span of 11 bases. Germline V lookup: CDR1 KGHSH, CDR2 LQKENI.

The chain carries TRBV2 and TRBJ2-7, with D possibly matching TRBD1 (6 bases). The V gene's germline CDR1 is SNHLY and CDR2 FYNNEI. The CDR3 has 16 amino acids. With 5 bases removed from V and 2 bases from J, the gap between germline ends came to 19 bases. CDR3 DNA: TGTGCCAGCAGTTCCTCTTTGGACAGAATCACCTACGAGCAGTACTTC. It specifies CASSSSLDRITYEQYF.